This entry features one TCR beta chain sequence. Its antigen is undetermined. The data were taken from a study of T cell clonotyping in hematopoietic cell transplantation. The CDR3 sequence is 14 residues long. Per germline, CDR1 MDHEN and CDR2 SYDVKM. Trimming shortened V by 1 base and J by 5 bases, and 11 bases separated the two germline ends. Findings and caveats of the study: Pathologically expanded recipient clonotypes increased progressively from day 30 to day 180 as diversity fell. Few recipient clonotypes overlapped donors; over 97% were de novo at given depth. CD4 and CD8 repertoire contributions could not be separated without sorting. Broader posttransplant TCR repertoire diversity was predicted by graft donor and pretransplant recipient Inverse Simpson Index values.

Assay used: immunoSEQ multiplex PCR; TCRdb lists only in-frame clones, some missing. The table has roughly 4,000 clones, 95% seen once; the top ten hold almost 0.95%. The sample here was PBMCs, taken 30 days after allogeneic stem cell transplant. This chain links TRBV28 with TRBJ2-5, with a weak D call TRBD2 (5 bases). The sequence was collected from a male patient in his fifties who had an allogeneic stem cell transplant from a related donor, so the T cells may come from the graft donor. Some clones in this sample may be carry-over from other donors' samples. CDR3 region: CASSLSGVEETQYF. The CDR3 DNA follows: TGTGCCAGCAGTTTATCCGGGGTTGAGGAGACCCAGTACTTC.